A single sample gave rise to the 28 T cell receptor beta chains below, sequenced in a study of control samples from healthy donors and cancer patients. Data came from immunoSEQ multiplex PCR; TCRdb stores just in-frame clones and leaves some out. The sample gives 35,000 to 45,000 clones, around 93% of which show up once; 22% is in the top ten. The specimen was PBMCs. The receptor source for this set is a woman in her thirties or forties with head and neck cancer.

This clone came up once. CDR3 region: CASRRPTSGCTDTQYF. The CDR3 DNA is TGCGCCAGCAGGCGCCCTACTAGCGGGTGCACAGATACGCAGTATTTT. V is TRBV10-1 and J is TRBJ2-3; 9 bases align to TRBD2. CDR3 length: 16 residues. Germline trimming cut 6 bases from V and 1 base from J; bases unmatched to any gene: 8. Germline V gene sequence: CDR1 WNHNN, CDR2 SYGVQD (reference sequence).

CDR3 region: CASSPRPGAGYGYTF. The CDR3 DNA reads as TGCGCCAGCAGCCCGAGGCCGGGGGCGGGCTATGGCTACACCTTC. This sequence joins TRBV5-1 and TRBJ1-2; the D gene is possibly TRBD1 (6 bases). Germline V CDR1 and CDR2: SGHRS, YFSETQ. The CDR3 is 15 residues long. Trimming took off 4 bases at V and 4 bases at J, with 17 bases between the two ends.

V and J are TRBV4-1 and TRBJ2-5; 8 bases map to TRBD2. The V gene end was trimmed by 1 base and the J gene end by 3 bases; junction bases not matched to a gene: 4. Germline V gene data show CDR1 as MGHRA and CDR2 as YSYEKL. The CDR3 covers 15 residues. This CDR3 is CASSQVTAGEETQYF. In DNA, the CDR3 is TGCGCCAGCAGCCAAGTGACAGCGGGGGAAGAGACCCAGTACTTC.

DNA of the CDR3: TGTGCCAGCAGACACAGGGCAAATGGCTACACCTTC. Its protein is CASRHRANGYTF. The rearrangement uses TRBV21-1 and TRBJ1-2; the table's D call TRBD1 went unverified against the DNA. TRBV21-1 is termed a pseudogene. The CDR3 consists of 12 residues.

A few counts support this clone. The V call is TRBV7-7, the J call TRBJ1-5; D might be TRBD1 (5 bases). CDR3 length: 13 residues. V dropped 1 base and J dropped 4 bases, with 5 bases sitting between them. Germline loops: CDR1 SSHAT, CDR2 FNYEAQ (reference sequence). The CDR3 DNA reads TGTGCCAGCAGCTTAGACAGGAATCAGCCCCAGCATTTT. Residues: CASSLDRNQPQHF.

This chain joins TRBV6-5 and TRBJ1-1; D is possibly TRBD1 (5 bases). V was trimmed by 3 bases and J by 7 bases, leaving 15 bases between them. The CDR3 runs 14 residues. CDR1 and CDR2 from the germline V gene are MNHEY and SVGAGI. The CDR3: CASSYKGLGLEAFF. The CDR3 bases are TGTGCCAGCAGTTATAAGGGGTTGGGACTTGAAGCTTTCTTT.

The rearrangement joins TRBV19 to TRBJ2-7; 8 bases align to TRBD1. Unmatched junction bases numbered 6, after V lost 7 bases and J lost 1 base. The CDR3 is made up of 14 amino acids. Germline CDR1 LNHDA, CDR2 SQIVND (reference sequence). The CDR3 DNA follows: TGTGCCAGTACGGACAGGGAGGTATCCTACGAGCAGTACTTC. Translation gives CASTDREVSYEQYF.

The chain combines TRBV19 with TRBJ1-5, with D tentatively TRBD1 (6 bases). The CDR3 runs 15 residues. Germline CDR1 LNHDA, CDR2 SQIVND (reference sequence). The V gene lost 6 bases and the J gene lost 2 bases, with 14 bases spanning the gap. As DNA, the CDR3 is TGTGCCAGTAGAGTACAGGGCTGGGGCAATCAGCCCCAGCATTTT. The encoded protein is CASRVQGWGNQPQHF. Full variable domain (rest looked up from reference TRBV19 and TRBJ1-5): DGGITQSPKYLFRKEGQNVTLSCEQNLNHDAMYWYRQDPGQGLRLIYYSQIVNDFQKGDIAEGYSVSREKKESFPLTVTSAQKNPTAFYLCASRVQGWGNQPQHFGDGTRLSIL.

This chain links TRBV30 with TRBJ2-2; TRBD2 matches 8 bases. V shed 3 bases and J 10 bases; nucleotides not matched to a gene: 10. The CDR3 is 14 residues long. Germline V CDR1 and CDR2: GTSNPN, SVGIG (reference sequence). CDR3 nucleotides: TGTGCCTGGAGCCCGACGGGAGGGGCTGAGGAGCTGTTTTTT. Protein product: CAWSPTGGAEELFF.

Only one count was recorded for this clone. This rearrangement joins TRBV2 to TRBJ2-3; D might be TRBD2 (6 bases). The CDR3 contains 15 residues. CDR1 and CDR2 (germline): SNHLY, FYNNEI. The V and J ends lost 10 bases and 0 bases respectively, with 17 bases between them. CDR3 residues: CATFKGSGSTDTQYF. Here the CDR3 DNA reads TGTGCCACATTTAAGGGTAGCGGTAGCACAGATACGCAGTATTTT.

V gene TRBV10-1 combines with J gene TRBJ1-1; no clear D. Germline CDR1 and CDR2: WNHNN and SYGVQD (reference sequence). Trimming took 4 bases from V and 3 from J, leaving 12 bases between them. CDR3 length equals 14 residues. CDR3 residues: CASSAFGTDTEAFF. The CDR3 DNA follows: TGCGCCAGCAGTGCGTTTGGTACGGACACTGAAGCTTTCTTT.

V is TRBV6-5 and J is TRBJ2-3; 9 bases map to TRBD2. CDR1 MNHEY and CDR2 SVGAGI come from the germline V gene. The CDR3 has 15 residues. The V and J ends lost 6 bases and 2 bases, in that order; junction bases with no gene match: 6. CDR3 protein: CASSLSGGITDTQYF. In DNA, the CDR3 is TGTGCCAGCAGCCTCAGCGGGGGGATCACAGATACGCAGTATTTT.

V is TRBV30 and J is TRBJ1-4, with a tentative D call TRBD1 (6 bases). Germline V gives CDR1 GTSNPN, CDR2 SVGIG (reference sequence). CDR3 length: 13 residues. Trimming cost V 3 bases and J 8 bases, with 13 bases left between them. CDR3 sequence: CAWRGGGKEKLFF. The CDR3 region has the DNA TGTGCCTGGAGAGGAGGGGGGAAAGAAAAACTGTTTTTT.

This sequence joins TRBV19 and TRBJ1-2, with 8 bases lining up with TRBD1. The J segment lost 4 bases and the V segment lost 5 bases, leaving 3 bases of the junction unmatched. Germline loops: CDR1 LNHDA, CDR2 SQIVND (reference sequence). This CDR3 has 13 amino acids. The CDR3 sequence is CASSPGGIYGYTF. For the CDR3, the DNA is TGTGCCAGTAGTCCAGGGGGCATCTATGGCTACACCTTC.

The genes are TRBV3-1 (or the pseudogene TRBV3-2) and TRBJ2-2, with D perhaps given as TRBD1 or TRBD2 (5 bases each). CDR1 and CDR2 (germline): LGHDT, YNNKEL (reference sequence). V gave up 0 bases and J gave up 7 bases, with 12 bases separating them. This CDR3 has 15 amino acids. The CDR3 reads CASSQDLGTGGELFF. The CDR3 bases are TGTGCCAGCAGCCAAGATTTGGGGACGGGCGGGGAGCTGTTTTTT.

The chain uses TRBV18 and TRBJ2-7, with no clear D. V gave up 3 bases and J gave up 0 bases, with 9 bases separating them. The CDR3 contains 14 residues. Germline lookup yields CDR1 KGHSH and CDR2 LQKENI. CDR3 nucleotides: TGTGCCAGCTCACCTCCATACAGCTCCTACGAGCAGTACTTC. It codes for CASSPPYSSYEQYF.

The V and J genes are TRBV18 and TRBJ2-7; D may be TRBD2 (6 bases). There are 13 residues in the CDR3. V was clipped by 3 bases and J by 2 bases, with 8 bases between them. The germline CDR1 and CDR2 sequences are KGHSH and LQKENI. The CDR3 nucleotides are TGTGCCAGCTCACCCGGACTAACCTACGAGCAGTACTTC. It specifies CASSPGLTYEQYF.

V is TRBV14 and J is TRBJ2-2; 9 bases line up with TRBD1. The CDR3 consists of 15 residues. V gave up 4 bases and J gave up 5 bases; unmatched junction bases: 5. CDR1 is SGHDN and CDR2 is FVKESK in the germline V gene. The CDR3 DNA sequence: TGTGCCAGCAGCCCCAACAGGGGGCGTACCGGGGAGCTGTTTTTT. Translated: CASSPNRGRTGELFF. Full variable domain (outside the CDR3, taken from reference TRBV14 and TRBJ2-2): EAGVTQFPSHSVIEKGQTVTLRCDPISGHDNLYWYRRVMGKEIKFLLHFVKESKQDESGMPNNRFLAERTGGTYSTLKVQPAELEDSGVYFCASSPNRGRTGELFFGEGSRLTVL.

V and J are TRBV27 and TRBJ1-3, with 9 bases that match TRBD1. The CDR3 is 15 residues long. Germline lookup yields CDR1 MNHEY and CDR2 SMNVEV (reference sequence). Losses at the gene ends were 2 bases for V and 4 bases for J; bases not matched to a gene: 3. In DNA, the CDR3 is TGTGCCAGCAGTTTAGACAGGGGGAGAGGAAACACCATATATTTT. Amino acid sequence: CASSLDRGRGNTIYF.

The V call is TRBV6-6, the J call TRBJ1-5; D unresolved. Trimming cost V 5 bases and J 2 bases, with 10 bases left between them. Looked up from germline, CDR1 is MNHNY and CDR2 is SVGAGI (reference sequence). The CDR3 spans 14 residues. Written as DNA, the CDR3 is TGTGCCAGCAGTGACCCAGAGCGCAATCAGCCCCAGCATTTT. Translated: CASSDPERNQPQHF.

This rearrangement joins TRBV21-1 to TRBJ1-3; the table names TRBD1, a call not compared with the DNA. TRBV21-1 is reported as a pseudogene. This CDR3 is built from 14 residues. The CDR3 protein is CASSKLTRGNTIYF. For the CDR3, the DNA is TGTGCCAGCAGCAAATTGACAAGGGGAAACACCATATATTTT.

This chain links TRBV10-3 with TRBJ1-2, with a possible D match to TRBD1 (6 bases). V was shortened by 3 bases and J by 8 bases, with 13 bases between the two germline ends. Germline V gives CDR1 ENHRY, CDR2 SYGVKD. The CDR3 spans 13 residues. CDR3 loop: CAISDLTGGGYTF. Here the CDR3 DNA reads TGTGCCATCAGTGATTTGACAGGCGGGGGCTACACCTTC.

In this sample, this clone turned up once. This rearrangement joins TRBV6-2 or TRBV6-3 to TRBJ1-1; a weak D match, TRBD1 (5 bases). This CDR3 is 14 amino acids long. Germline CDR1 is MNHEY and CDR2 is SVGEGT. The V end was cut by 6 bases, the J end by 7 bases, with 18 bases between. This chain's CDR3 is CASSSWDPRDEAFF. CDR3 bases: TGTGCCAGCAGCTCTTGGGACCCTAGAGATGAAGCTTTCTTT.

This clone was counted a single time. This chain links TRBV18 with TRBJ1-1; D may be TRBD1 (5 bases). CDR1 and CDR2 (germline): KGHSH, LQKENI. V gave up 5 bases and J gave up 2 bases, with 12 bases separating them. The CDR3 has 14 residues. CDR3 sequence: CASSSSTENTEAFF. CDR3 coding DNA: TGTGCCAGCTCAAGCTCGACAGAAAACACTGAAGCTTTCTTT.

The table lists this clone with a count of one. This chain joins TRBV6-5 and TRBJ1-2; D ambiguous. V lost 6 bases and J 5 bases, leaving 7 bases between the germline ends. Germline lookup yields CDR1 MNHEY and CDR2 SVGAGI. This CDR3 has 11 residues. The CDR3 coding sequence is TGTGCCAGCAGGCAGAGTTATGGCTACACCTTC. Its protein is CASRQSYGYTF.

This clone turned up a few times. The J gene is TRBJ1-2, the V gene TRBV6-4; a possible D gene is TRBD1 (5 bases). V dropped 3 bases and J dropped 6 bases, with 14 bases sitting between them. Germline V lookup: CDR1 MRHNA, CDR2 SNTAGT. This CDR3 is built from 14 residues. The DNA of the CDR3 is TGTGCCAGCAGTGAGTCGTCAGGGTCTGATGGCTACACCTTC. This encodes CASSESSGSDGYTF.

The genes are TRBV2 and TRBJ2-7; D may be TRBD2 (6 bases). The V end lost 6 bases, the J end lost 0 bases, and 15 bases lay between the germline ends. Germline V gives CDR1 SNHLY, CDR2 FYNNEI. The CDR3 extends over 15 amino acids. CDR3 residues: CASSGGTDPSYEQYF. Here the CDR3 DNA reads TGTGCCAGCAGCGGAGGGACTGACCCCTCCTACGAGCAGTACTTC.

The chain has TRBV7-9 and TRBJ1-1; a possible D gene is TRBD1 (5 bases). The CDR3 sequence is 13 residues long. The V end lost 1 base, the J end lost 3 bases, and 6 bases lay between the germline ends. Germline-derived CDR1 and CDR2 are SEHNR and FQNEAQ (reference sequence). CDR3 in amino acids: CASSLVGDTEAFF. CDR3 sequence (DNA): TGTGCCAGCAGCTTAGTAGGGGACACTGAAGCTTTCTTT.